These 26 T cell receptor beta chains were all obtained from the same sample, sequenced in a study of response to subunit inactivated influenza vaccine. TCRdb fed the RT-PCR reads into MiXCR, producing one record per CDR3 protein. Among hundreds of thousands of distinct CDR3 sequences listed, over 25% were seen once. The sample was CD4+ T cells sorted from PBMCs, taken 5 days after vaccination. The source is a man aged 50 or older who received an inactivated influenza vaccine.

The J gene is TRBJ2-1, the V gene TRBV6-5; tentatively, D is TRBD2 (7 bases). V was clipped by 5 bases and J by 7 bases, with 9 bases between them. From germline, CDR1 is MNHEY and CDR2 SVGAGI. This CDR3 has 12 residues. The CDR3 DNA is TGTGCCAGCAGTAGGGGGGGAAATGAGCAGTTCTTC. Amino acids: CASSRGGNEQFF.

This clonotype was detected a few times. The gene calls are TRBV20-1 and TRBJ1-1; D may be TRBD1 (5 bases). CDR3 length equals 13 residues. Germline V gene sequence: CDR1 DFQATT, CDR2 SNEGSKA (reference sequence). Trimming removed 1 base at V and 0 bases at J, with 6 bases between. CDR3 bases: TGCAGTGCTAGAGTCAGGGTGAACACTGAAGCTTTCTTT. Protein: CSARVRVNTEAFF.

This clonotype was recorded many times. The rearrangement links TRBV7-2 to TRBJ2-1; maybe TRBD1 (6 bases). Germline loops: CDR1 SGHTA, CDR2 FQGNSA. The length of the CDR3 is 14 residues. V gave up 7 bases and J gave up 7 bases, with 17 bases separating them. CDR3: CASTPGGLGNEQFF. The CDR3 DNA is TGTGCCAGCACCCCTGGGGGCTTGGGGAATGAGCAGTTCTTC.

The V call is TRBV7-2, the J call TRBJ2-5; D remains ambiguous. V lost 5 bases to trimming and J lost 3 bases, with 7 bases between them. The length of the CDR3 is 12 residues. In germline, CDR1 is SGHTA, CDR2 FQGNSA. The CDR3 reads CASSPQKETQYF. Here the CDR3 DNA reads TGTGCCAGCAGCCCCCAAAAAGAGACCCAGTACTTC.

This clonotype was recorded only once. At one boundary the junction diverges from the germline segment, which might be a read error. V gene TRBV2 combines with J gene TRBJ2-1; 16 positions match TRBD2. Germline V CDR1 and CDR2: SNHLY, FYNNEI. CDR3 length equals 19 residues. CDR3 residues: CACSNPGLAGGLSYNEQFF. DNA for the CDR3: TGTGCCTGCAGCAACCCGGGACTAGCGGGGGGGCTGTCCTACAATGAGCAGTTCTTC. Supplemented by reference TRBV2 and TRBJ2-1, the full variable domain reads EPEVTQTPSHQVTQMGQEVILRCVPISNHLYFYWYRQILGQKVEFLVSFYNNEISEKSEIFDDQFSVERPDGSNFTLKIRSTKLEDSAMYFCACSNPGLAGGLSYNEQFFGPGTRLTVL.

V and J are TRBV4-1 and TRBJ1-4; no clear D. V dropped 2 bases and J dropped 13 bases, with 20 bases sitting between them. This CDR3 is 15 amino acids long. CDR1 is MGHRA and CDR2 is YSYEKL in the germline V gene. As DNA, the CDR3 is TGCGCCAGCAGCCAAATGTCGGGAAATTTAATCGGACTGTTTTTT. It yields the protein CASSQMSGNLIGLFF.

There are a few counts of this clonotype. J is TRBJ2-5 and V is TRBV24-1; D not certain. Germline V gene data show CDR1 as KGHDR and CDR2 as SFDVKD. Trimming took 7 bases from V and 10 from J, leaving 18 bases between them. The CDR3 extends over 13 amino acids. CDR3 in DNA: TGTGCCACCAGCGAATTTGGCTCTCTTGGCCAGTACTTC. Translated: CATSEFGSLGQYF.

This clonotype has more than one count but fewer than ten. J is TRBJ2-3 and V is TRBV7-2, with 8 bases lining up with TRBD2. CDR3 size: 12 residues. Trimming removed 3 bases from V and 8 bases from J; junction bases left unmatched: 1. CDR1 SGHTA and CDR2 FQGNSA come from the germline V gene. This CDR3 is CASSFTSGTQYF. CDR3 nucleotides: TGTGCCAGCAGCTTCACTAGCGGTACGCAGTATTTT.

The rearrangement uses TRBV29-1 and TRBJ2-1, with 8 bases matching TRBD2. CDR1 is SQVTM, CDR2 ANQGSEA, per germline. Trimming removed 3 bases from V and 0 bases from J; junction bases left unmatched: 1. The CDR3 runs to 14 residues. The CDR3 region is CSVEAGGSYNEQFF. CDR3 nucleotide sequence: TGCAGCGTTGAGGCGGGGGGCTCCTACAATGAGCAGTTCTTC.

This clonotype was recorded many times. The J gene is TRBJ2-7, the V gene TRBV12-3 or TRBV12-4, with TRBD1 identical over 7 bases. Trimming at V came to 4 bases and at J to 3 bases, leaving 3 bases not matched to a gene. This CDR3 has 13 amino acids. The CDR3 loop is CASSSGTVYEQYF. The DNA of the CDR3 is TGTGCCAGCAGTTCCGGGACAGTCTACGAGCAGTACTTC.

This clonotype appeared once. The V call is TRBV7-6, the J call TRBJ1-1, with D possibly being TRBD1 (5 bases). The CDR3 has 17 amino acids. In germline, CDR1 is SGHVS, CDR2 FNYEAQ. V was pared by 0 bases and J by 1 base, with 15 bases between. CDR3 loop: CASSLAGGVGQNTEAFF. The DNA for the CDR3 is TGTGCCAGCAGCTTAGCGGGGGGAGTTGGGCAGAACACTGAAGCTTTCTTT.

This chain uses TRBV18 with TRBJ2-7; 8 nucleotides agree with TRBD1. The CDR3 sequence is 13 residues long. The V gene end was trimmed by 8 bases and the J gene end by 2 bases; junction bases not matched to a gene: 5. Germline CDR1 KGHSH, CDR2 LQKENI. In nucleotides, the CDR3 is TGTGCCAGCACGAAGGGACAGGCCTACGAGCAGTACTTC. Translating it yields CASTKGQAYEQYF.

The chain has TRBV20-1 and TRBJ2-1, with D possibly being TRBD2 (7 bases). Deletions cut 6 bases from V and 6 bases from J, with 18 bases between. This CDR3 region has 14 residues. From germline, CDR1 is DFQATT and CDR2 SNEGSKA (reference sequence). The CDR3 DNA is TGCAGTGCCAGAAGGGGGGGGGCCGCCAATGAGCAGTTCTTC. Encoded protein: CSARRGGAANEQFF.

CDR3 loop: CASSASNEKLFF. In nucleotides, the CDR3 is TGTGCCAGCAGCGCAAGTAATGAAAAACTGTTTTTT. This chain uses TRBV9 with TRBJ1-4; D not resolved. This CDR3 has 12 residues. Trimming took 3 bases from V and 4 from J, leaving 4 bases between them. Germline CDR1 SGDLS, CDR2 YYNGEE.

This clonotype was observed at least ten times. The chain has TRBV6-6 and TRBJ1-2; no firm D call. The CDR3 covers 11 residues. Per the germline V gene, CDR1 is MNHNY and CDR2 is SVGAGI (reference sequence). The V end lost 8 bases, the J end lost 6 bases, and 10 bases lay between the germline ends. For the CDR3, the DNA is TGTGCCAGCGGAGGCGGCGATGGCTACACCTTC. Amino acid sequence: CASGGGDGYTF.

The rearrangement joins TRBV29-1 to TRBJ1-1; a possible D gene is TRBD1 (5 bases). The CDR3 consists of 11 residues. Trimming stripped 7 bases from V and 1 base from J, with 7 bases between. Germline V CDR1 and CDR2: SQVTM, ANQGSEA. The CDR3 DNA follows: TGCAGCGGGGGCCAGAACACTGAAGCTTTCTTT. It translates to CSGGQNTEAFF.

J is TRBJ2-1 and V is TRBV6-2 or TRBV6-3; tentative D call: TRBD2 (5 bases). V gave up 0 bases and J gave up 1 base, with 13 bases separating them. CDR1 MNHEY and CDR2 SVGEGT come from the germline V gene. The length of the CDR3 is 17 residues. The CDR3: CASSYSRVTNSYNEQFF. The CDR3 DNA reads TGTGCCAGCAGTTACTCGAGGGTAACTAATTCCTACAATGAGCAGTTCTTC.

On this clonotype itself: One end of the junction varies from germline; a read error may be responsible. The chain employs TRBV10-2 and TRBJ2-1; a possible D gene is TRBD2 (6 bases). This CDR3 region has 13 residues. The germline gives CDR1 WSHSY, CDR2 SAAADI. The CDR3 nucleotides read TGCGCCAGCAGAGGAGATTCCGGGACTCCAAAAGCGTTC. Translated, it gives CASRGDSGTPKAF.

This sequence joins TRBV20-1 and TRBJ2-1; 10 bases fit TRBD2. Losses at the gene ends were 2 bases for V and 2 bases for J; bases not matched to a gene: 9. Germline CDR1 reads DFQATT; CDR2 reads SNEGSKA (reference sequence). CDR3 length equals 17 residues. The CDR3 DNA is TGCAGTGCTAGAAGCAACGGAGCGGGGGGGACCTACAATGAGCAGTTCTTC. This encodes CSARSNGAGGTYNEQFF.

This clonotype was seen more than once but under ten times. The genes are TRBV7-2 and TRBJ1-4; no firm D call. This CDR3 has 12 residues. Between the trimmed V and J ends, which lost 7 bases and 7 bases, there was a span of 10 bases. Germline V gene lookup returns CDR1 SGHTA and CDR2 FQGNSA. As DNA, the CDR3 is TGTGCCAGCACACTGATCGGTGAAAAACTGTTTTTT. Amino acid sequence: CASTLIGEKLFF.

V is TRBV5-6 and J is TRBJ2-7; D call uncertain. V gave up 3 bases and J gave up 0 bases, with 13 bases separating them. Germline CDR1 is SGHDT and CDR2 is YYEEEE. CDR3 length: 15 residues. CDR3 in amino acids: CASSSFFGNSYEQYF. In DNA, the CDR3 is TGTGCCAGCAGCTCATTCTTTGGCAACTCCTACGAGCAGTACTTC.

The chain is built from TRBV7-9 and TRBJ2-6; either TRBD1 or TRBD2 may fit D (5 bases each). Germline CDR1 reads SEHNR; CDR2 reads FQNEAQ (reference sequence). V dropped 5 bases and J dropped 0 bases, with 8 bases sitting between them. The CDR3 runs 15 residues. The CDR3 DNA reads as TGTGCCAGCAGCCGTGGGGGCTCTGGGGCCAACGTCCTGACTTTC. Protein sequence: CASSRGGSGANVLTF. The variable domain in full, with the rest retrieved from reference TRBV7-9 and TRBJ2-6, is DTGVSQNPRHKITKRGQNVTFRCDPISEHNRLYWYRQTLGQGPEFLTYFQNEAQLEKSRLLSDRFSAERPKGSFSTLEIQRTEQGDSAMYLCASSRGGSGANVLTFGAGSRLTVL.

This clonotype appeared a few times. The rearrangement links TRBV5-5 to TRBJ2-1, with 10 bases aligning to TRBD1. The V gene end was trimmed by 0 bases and the J gene end by 3 bases; junction bases not matched to a gene: 3. Germline CDR1 is SGHKS and CDR2 is YYEKEE (reference sequence). The CDR3 has 16 amino acids. The DNA of the CDR3 is TGTGCCAGCAGCTTGGAGGACAGGGGGAACTACAATGAGCAGTTCTTC. Translation: CASSLEDRGNYNEQFF.

This clonotype came up a few times. A junction boundary mismatches the germline segment, possibly from a read error. The CDR3 DNA reads as TGTGCCAGCAGCATCCCCGCTAGCGGGAGGCAACTCTTC. It yields the protein CASSIPASGRQLF. V gene TRBV7-8 combines with J gene TRBJ2-1, with 11 bases identical to TRBD2. The CDR3 runs 13 residues. Germline CDR1 and CDR2: SGHVS and FQNEAQ. Drawing the rest from reference TRBV7-8 and TRBJ2-1, the complete variable domain is GAGVSQSPRYKVAKRGQDVALRCDPISGHVSLFWYQQALGQGPEFLTYFQNEAQLDKSGLPSDRFFAERPEGSVSTLKIQRTQQEDSAVYLCASSIPASGRQLFGPGTRLTVL.

This clonotype was observed a handful of times. The chain uses TRBV12-3 or TRBV12-4 and TRBJ1-5, with 7 bases that match TRBD1. CDR3 size: 16 residues. V trimming: 1 base; J trimming: 4 bases; junction bases outside the gene matches: 7. CDR3 DNA: TGTGCCAGCAGTTTAGTCGGCAGGGGGGGTAATCAGCCCCAGCATTTT. Translated, it gives CASSLVGRGGNQPQHF.

The CDR3 bases are TGCAGTGCAAACAGACAGGGGTCCTACAATGAGCAGTTCTTC. Protein: CSANRQGSYNEQFF. The chain links TRBV20-1 to TRBJ2-1, with 8 bases that match TRBD1. The CDR3 spans 14 residues. V was clipped by 6 bases and J by 1 base; unmatched bases: 5. CDR1 and CDR2 (germline): DFQATT, SNEGSKA (reference sequence).